Below are 21 T cell receptor beta chains sequenced from a single sample in a study of immune evolution from preneoplasia to lung adenocarcinoma. Here immunoSEQ multiplex PCR was the method, and the copy in TCRdb shows in-frame clones only, minus some. The table records about 12,000 clones, more than 75% of them present only once. The sample consisted of FFPE tissue from an adenomatous hyperplasia lung lesion. Subset given: atypical adenomatous hyperplasia (AAH), lung preneoplasia. These receptors came from a person aged 45-69 years with lung adenocarcinoma.

The rearrangement links TRBV19 to TRBJ2-6; TRBD2 matches 7 bases. The CDR3 runs to 17 residues. Trimming cost V 2 bases and J 2 bases; bases outside gene matches: 6. Germline CDR1 is LNHDA and CDR2 is SQIVND (reference sequence). CDR3 sequence: CASSIRIGRAGANVLTF. CDR3 sequence (DNA): TGTGCCAGTAGTATACGGATAGGGAGGGCTGGGGCCAACGTCCTGACTTTC.

The chain combines TRBV18 with TRBJ2-2; D gene unclear. This CDR3 is 13 amino acids long. Trimming took off 6 bases at V and 4 bases at J, with 9 bases between the two ends. Germline CDR1 KGHSH, CDR2 LQKENI. Written as DNA, the CDR3 is TGTGCCAGCTCGGCGGATATCACCGGGGAGCTGTTTTTT. This translates into CASSADITGELFF.

CDR3 in amino acids: CASSENSGTAQSSTDTQYF. The DNA for the CDR3 is TGTGCCAGCAGCGAAAACTCCGGGACAGCCCAATCTAGCACAGATACGCAGTATTTT. The chain employs TRBV6-1 and TRBJ2-3; 7 positions agree with TRBD1. J lost 0 bases, V lost 6 bases, and 18 bases had no gene match. CDR3 size: 19 residues. Germline loops: CDR1 MNHNS, CDR2 SASEGT.

This chain links TRBV30 with TRBJ2-6; no definite D call. Germline V lookup: CDR1 GTSNPN, CDR2 SVGIG (reference sequence). Trimming stripped 4 bases from V and 2 bases from J, with 6 bases between. CDR3 length: 13 amino acids. CDR3 sequence: CAWTKAGANVLTF. In DNA, the CDR3 is TGTGCCTGGACTAAGGCTGGGGCCAACGTCCTGACTTTC. Full variable domain (rest looked up from reference TRBV30 and TRBJ2-6): SQTIHQWPATLVQPVGSPLSLECTVEGTSNPNLYWYRQAAGRGLQLLFYSVGIGQISSEVPQNLSASRPQDRQFILSSKKLLLSDSGFYLCAWTKAGANVLTFGAGSRLTVL.

V and J are TRBV25-1 and TRBJ2-1; D possibly corresponds to TRBD2 (6 bases). This CDR3 is 12 amino acids long. Germline-derived CDR1 and CDR2 are MGHDK and SYGVNS. Trimming shortened V by 2 bases and J by 7 bases, and 6 bases separated the two germline ends. The DNA for the CDR3 is TGTGCCAGCAGTGAAGGGAGGAATGAGCAGTTCTTC. This translates into CASSEGRNEQFF.

This sequence joins TRBV19 and TRBJ2-1; D could derive from TRBD1 or TRBD2 (6 bases each). CDR3 length: 15 amino acids. Deletions cut 7 bases from V and 8 bases from J, with 21 bases between. Germline loops: CDR1 LNHDA, CDR2 SQIVND (reference sequence). CDR3 nucleotides: TGTGCCAGTACCTTGTCATGGGCAGGGGAGGATGAGCAGTTCTTC. Its protein is CASTLSWAGEDEQFF.

The rearrangement uses TRBV27 and TRBJ2-1; TRBD1 might be the D (6 bases). The CDR3 has 11 residues. V was clipped by 9 bases and J by 5 bases, with 8 bases between them. CDR1 is MNHEY and CDR2 is SMNVEV in the germline V gene (reference sequence). CDR3 DNA sequence: TGTGCCAGTAGGGACAACAATGAGCAGTTCTTC. Translation gives CASRDNNEQFF.

The gene calls are TRBV14 and TRBJ2-7; D uncertain. V was trimmed by 0 bases and J by 6 bases, leaving 21 bases between them. The CDR3 extends over 17 amino acids. Looked up from germline, CDR1 is SGHDN and CDR2 is FVKESK. CDR3 loop: CASSQDQVKGMFGEQYF. CDR3 DNA: TGTGCCAGCAGCCAAGATCAGGTAAAGGGAATGTTTGGCGAGCAGTACTTC.

This clone occurred once. The chain combines TRBV27 with TRBJ2-7; 11 nucleotides match TRBD2. Germline assignment: CDR1 MNHEY and CDR2 SMNVEV (reference sequence). The junction had 7 bases not matched to a gene; V was cut back by 5 bases and J by 4 bases. This CDR3 spans 15 amino acids. The CDR3 DNA reads as TGTGCCAGCAGTCTACTAGCGGGAGAAGTGTACGAGCAGTACTTC. Amino acids: CASSLLAGEVYEQYF.

This chain connects TRBV11-3 to TRBJ2-7, with 7 bases aligning to TRBD2. The length of the CDR3 is 13 residues. V lost 8 bases, J lost 8 bases, and 12 bases stayed unmatched. The germline V gene has CDR1 SGHNT and CDR2 YENEEA. The CDR3 loop reads CASRWGGDAKQYF. The CDR3 DNA reads as TGTGCCAGCCGATGGGGGGGGGATGCGAAGCAGTACTTC. The full variable domain, its missing parts supplied by reference TRBV11-3 and TRBJ2-7, is EAGVVQSPRYKIIEKKQPVAFWCNPISGHNTLYWYLQNLGQGPELLIRYENEEAVDDSQLPKDRFSAERLKGVDSTLKIQPAELGDSAVYLCASRWGGDAKQYFGPGTRLTVT.

V usage is TRBV29-1 and J usage is TRBJ2-7; 8 bases line up with TRBD2. The germline V gene has CDR1 SQVTM and CDR2 ANQGSEA. The length of the CDR3 is 14 residues. J lost 2 bases, V lost 4 bases, and 7 bases had no gene match. Written as DNA, the CDR3 is TGCAGCGTTGGTCTAGCGGGCGTAACCTACGAGCAGTACTTC. This encodes CSVGLAGVTYEQYF.

This clone is a singleton in its sample. The rearrangement uses TRBV5-1 and TRBJ2-2, with 14 bases that match TRBD2. V was clipped by 4 bases and J by 6 bases; unmatched bases: 11. This CDR3 has 18 amino acids. CDR1 and CDR2 from the germline V gene are SGHRS and YFSETQ. CDR3 coding DNA: TGCGCCAGCAGCGGGACTAGCGGGAGTTTGGTTGGGGCCGGGGAGCTGTTTTTT. It codes for CASSGTSGSLVGAGELFF.

The J gene is TRBJ2-5, the V gene TRBV7-9; no reliable D call. The CDR3 runs 13 residues. With 2 bases removed from V and 5 bases from J, the gap between germline ends came to 9 bases. Germline V lookup: CDR1 SEHNR, CDR2 FQNEAQ (reference sequence). The CDR3 spells CASSLSSMETQYF. The CDR3 coding sequence is TGTGCCAGCAGCTTATCATCAATGGAGACCCAGTACTTC.

The chain links TRBV30 to TRBJ1-3, with D unclear. V dropped 2 bases and J dropped 3 bases, with 8 bases sitting between them. This CDR3 is built from 13 residues. The germline V gene has CDR1 GTSNPN and CDR2 SVGIG (reference sequence). DNA of the CDR3: TGTGCCTGGAGTAGGGATGGTGGAAACACCATATATTTT. This gives the protein CAWSRDGGNTIYF.

The V gene is TRBV11-2, the J gene TRBJ1-3, with D possibly matching TRBD1 (5 bases). Trimming shortened V by 8 bases and J by 5 bases, and 7 bases separated the two germline ends. The V gene's germline CDR1 is SGHAT and CDR2 FQNNGV. The CDR3 runs to 11 residues. CDR3 bases: TGTGCCAGCGGGGGTAGAAACACCATATATTTT. The encoded protein is CASGGRNTIYF.

The chain couples TRBV28 to TRBJ2-3; D not resolved. Trimming shortened V by 3 bases and J by 3 bases, and 4 bases separated the two germline ends. The CDR3 runs 12 residues. Germline V CDR1 and CDR2: MDHEN, SYDVKM. The CDR3 coding sequence is TGTGCCAGCAGTTTTAGGACAGATACGCAGTATTTT. Translating gives CASSFRTDTQYF. The full variable domain, rest sourced from reference TRBV28 and TRBJ2-3, is DVKVTQSSRYLVKRTGEKVFLECVQDMDHENMFWYRQDPGLGLRLIYFSYDVKMKEKGDIPEGYSVSREKKERFSLILESASTNQTSMYLCASSFRTDTQYFGPGTRLTVL.

J is TRBJ2-5 and V is TRBV30; tentative D call: TRBD2 (5 bases). This CDR3 has 13 amino acids. V dropped 4 bases and J dropped 4 bases, with 13 bases sitting between them. Germline V CDR1 and CDR2: GTSNPN, SVGIG (reference sequence). The CDR3 DNA is TGTGCCTGGAATCGAGGAGGTCTAGAGACCCAGTACTTC. It yields the protein CAWNRGGLETQYF.

Only a few counts were recorded for this clone. The rearrangement uses TRBV7-2 and TRBJ1-2; unclear D gene. From germline, CDR1 is SGHTA and CDR2 FQGNSA. This CDR3 has 13 amino acids. Trimming pared 5 bases from V and 5 bases from J, leaving 12 bases between. The CDR3 loop is CASSPAFFYGYTF. The CDR3 DNA is TGTGCCAGCAGCCCCGCCTTTTTTTATGGCTACACCTTC.

The rearrangement links TRBV7-9 to TRBJ2-5; a weak D match, TRBD2 (5 bases). The germline CDR1 and CDR2 sequences are SEHNR and FQNEAQ (reference sequence). The CDR3 is 15 residues long. The ends were cut back, 0 bases at V and 5 bases at J, with 13 bases in the middle. CDR3 residues: CASSLARWESETQYF. In nucleotides, the CDR3 is TGTGCCAGCAGCTTAGCGCGTTGGGAGTCGGAGACCCAGTACTTC.

J is TRBJ1-1 and V is TRBV6-6, with a weak D call TRBD1 (5 bases). The germline V gene has CDR1 MNHNY and CDR2 SVGAGI (reference sequence). V gave up 6 bases and J gave up 1 base, with 9 bases separating them. The CDR3 is 13 residues long. The CDR3 sequence is CASSSDKNTEAFF. DNA for the CDR3: TGTGCCAGCAGCTCGGACAAGAACACTGAAGCTTTCTTT.

The chain is built from TRBV4-1 and TRBJ2-7; the D call may be TRBD1 or TRBD2 (5 bases each). V lost 0 bases and J 0 bases, leaving 9 bases between the germline ends. The CDR3 consists of 15 residues. The germline V gene encodes CDR1 MGHRA and CDR2 YSYEKL. CDR3 DNA: TGCGCCAGCAGCCAAGATCTTGGGGGCTCCTACGAGCAGTACTTC. Encoded protein: CASSQDLGGSYEQYF.